The source of this T cell receptor (beta chain) is a study of human T cells and chemical hapten exposure. The time point: healthy volunteer bleed at 2 weeks. Extraction yielded total RNA from whole blood (unfractionated). CDR1 ENHRY and CDR2 SYGVKD come from the germline V gene. The V segment lost 6 bases and the J segment 4 bases; nucleotides outside the gene matches: 2. This CDR3 region has 15 residues. Individual cDNA molecules (in the library) carried attached unique molecular identifiers. TCRdb re-analysed the RACE reads in MiXCR, keeping a single row per CDR3 protein. Here the sample spans about 41,000 distinct CDR3 sequences, roughly 4.1% being singletons. This clonotype came up many times.

The source material was whole blood. This sequence joins TRBV10-3 and TRBJ2-3; 15 bases align to TRBD2. The receptor was isolated from a human donor in good health. Some clones in this sample may be carry-over from other donors' samples. CDR3 protein: CAISGLAGGPDTQYF. CDR3 DNA sequence: TGTGCCATCAGCGGACTAGCGGGAGGGCCAGATACGCAGTATTTT.